This T cell receptor beta chain was captured in a study of blood T cell repertoires in COVID-19. At the level of the study: Italy, Spain and the United States were the sources of the convalescent and acute COVID-19 samples. T cells, B-cell-depleted T cells, or PBMCs provided the cDNA or gDNA that served as material.

Authors' data handling: Nucleated cell number was recorded as an estimate derived from reference gene primer amplification. Assay: immunoSEQ multiplex PCR; the TCRdb copy retains only in-frame clones and omits some. V and J calls and clone size are those listed in that table; D and trimming were worked out from the DNA. This sample has about 63,000 clones; approximately 80% occur once, and the top ten carry 50% to 55%. The receptor was isolated from an elderly woman with acute or convalescent COVID-19. The sample taken for sequencing was peripheral blood.

CDR3 region: CASLTPSGTNEKLFF. For the CDR3, the DNA is TGTGCCAGCCTTACTCCAAGTGGAACTAATGAAAAACTGTTTTTT. V usage is TRBV2 and J usage is TRBJ1-4; D uncertain. Germline CDR1 SNHLY, CDR2 FYNNEI. CDR3 size: 15 residues. Between the trimmed V and J ends, which lost 8 bases and 1 base, there was a span of 14 bases.